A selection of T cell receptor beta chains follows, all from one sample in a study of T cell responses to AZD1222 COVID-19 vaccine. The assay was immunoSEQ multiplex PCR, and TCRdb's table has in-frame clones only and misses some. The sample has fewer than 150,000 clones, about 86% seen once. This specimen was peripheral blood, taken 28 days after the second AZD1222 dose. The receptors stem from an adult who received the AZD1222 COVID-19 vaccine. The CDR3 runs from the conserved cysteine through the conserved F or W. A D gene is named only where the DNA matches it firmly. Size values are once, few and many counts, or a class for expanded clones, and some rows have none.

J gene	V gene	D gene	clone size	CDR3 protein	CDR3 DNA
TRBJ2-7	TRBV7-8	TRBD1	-	CASSTGVEQYF	TGTGCCAGCAGCACAGGGGTCGAGCAGTACTTC
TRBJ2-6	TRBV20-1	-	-	CSASGVSTGANVLTF	TGCAGTGCTAGTGGAGTCTCGACTGGGGCCAACGTCCTGACTTTC
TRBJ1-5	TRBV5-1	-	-	CASSLGVLSNQPQHF	TGCGCCAGCAGCTTGGGGGTTCTTAGCAATCAGCCCCAGCATTTT
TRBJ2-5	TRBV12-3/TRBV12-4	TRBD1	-	CASSTGGAETQYF	TGTGCCAGCAGTACAGGGGGCGCTGAGACCCAGTACTTC
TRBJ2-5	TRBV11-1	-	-	CASSLGQETQYF	TGTGCCAGCAGCTTGGGACAAGAGACCCAGTACTTC
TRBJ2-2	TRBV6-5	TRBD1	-	CASSPDRDLGELFF	TGTGCCAGCAGCCCCGACAGGGACCTCGGGGAGCTGTTTTTT
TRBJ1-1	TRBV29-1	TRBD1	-	CSVERQGASTEAFF	TGCAGCGTTGAAAGACAGGGGGCTAGCACTGAAGCTTTCTTT
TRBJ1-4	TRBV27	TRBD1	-	CASSRQGRSNEKLFF	TGTGCCAGCAGCCGACAGGGACGGTCTAATGAAAAACTGTTTTTT
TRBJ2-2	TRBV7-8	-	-	CASSLPRETGELFF	TGTGCCAGCAGCCTCCCCCGGGAAACCGGGGAGCTGTTTTTT
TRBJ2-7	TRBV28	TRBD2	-	CASRLGLAGTYEQYF	TGTGCCAGCAGACTAGGACTAGCGGGAACCTACGAGCAGTACTTC
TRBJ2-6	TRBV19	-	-	CASSIELTAFPGANVLTF	TGTGCCAGTAGTATAGAGTTGACAGCCTTCCCTGGGGCCAACGTCCTGACTTTC
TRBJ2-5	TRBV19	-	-	CASSESAGLTQETQYF	TGTGCCAGTAGCGAGTCGGCGGGTTTAACTCAAGAGACCCAGTACTTC
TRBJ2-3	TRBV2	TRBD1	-	CASSGTGVTDTQYF	TGTGCCAGCAGCGGGACAGGGGTGACAGATACGCAGTATTTT
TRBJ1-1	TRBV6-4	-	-	CASSESGSSTEAFF	TGTGCCAGCAGTGAGTCCGGGAGCTCCACTGAAGCTTTCTTT
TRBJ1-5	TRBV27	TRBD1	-	CASRGQEDQPQHF	TGTGCCAGCCGGGGACAGGAAGATCAGCCCCAGCATTTT
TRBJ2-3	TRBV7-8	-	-	CASSLRTGTDTQYF	TGTGCCAGCAGCTTAAGAACAGGGACAGATACGCAGTATTTT
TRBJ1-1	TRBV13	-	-	CASSLRTEAFF	TGTGCCAGCAGCCTACGGACTGAAGCTTTCTTT
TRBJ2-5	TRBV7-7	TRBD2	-	CASSLNLAGGSETQYF	TGTGCCAGCAGCTTAAACCTAGCGGGAGGATCAGAGACCCAGTACTTC
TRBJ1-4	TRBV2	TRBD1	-	CASSEAHFDRGKEKLFF	TGTGCCAGCAGTGAAGCTCATTTCGACAGGGGGAAGGAAAAACTGTTTTTT
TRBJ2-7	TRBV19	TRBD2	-	CASSVDYGTTYEQYF	TGTGCCAGTAGTGTAGATTACGGGACTACCTACGAGCAGTACTTC
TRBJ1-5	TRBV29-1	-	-	CSPNTGALGRSNQPQHF	TGCAGCCCCAACACCGGGGCTCTGGGACGGAGCAATCAGCCCCAGCATTTT
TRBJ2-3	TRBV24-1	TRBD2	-	CATGTSAGSTDTQYF	TGTGCCACCGGGACTAGCGCAGGGAGCACAGATACGCAGTATTTT
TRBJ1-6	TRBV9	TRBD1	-	CASSPGQGKNSPLHF	TGTGCCAGCAGCCCGGGACAGGGTAAAAATTCACCCCTCCACTTT
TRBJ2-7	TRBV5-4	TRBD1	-	CASSWGAGGLGEQYF	TGTGCCAGCAGCTGGGGGGCAGGGGGCTTAGGGGAGCAGTACTTC
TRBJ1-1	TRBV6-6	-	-	CASTLGGATDTEAFF	TGTGCCAGCACCCTGGGGGGGGCGACGGACACTGAAGCTTTCTTT
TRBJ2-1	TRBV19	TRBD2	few	CASRARGREGRNEQFF	TGTGCCAGTAGGGCTCGAGGGCGGGAGGGCAGGAATGAGCAGTTCTTC
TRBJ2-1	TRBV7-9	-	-	CASSLGSSYNEQFF	TGTGCCAGCAGCTTAGGGAGCTCCTACAATGAGCAGTTCTTC
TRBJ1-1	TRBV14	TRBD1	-	CASSQGQNRAEAFF	TGTGCCAGCAGCCAGGGACAGAACCGTGCTGAAGCTTTCTTT
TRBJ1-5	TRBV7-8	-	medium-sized	CASSLVSGYSNQPQHF	TGTGCCAGCAGCTTAGTCTCCGGGTATAGCAATCAGCCCCAGCATTTT
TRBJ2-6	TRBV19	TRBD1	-	CASSIVGLQGAGANVLTF	TGTGCCAGTAGTATAGTAGGTCTACAGGGGGCTGGGGCCAACGTCCTGACTTTC
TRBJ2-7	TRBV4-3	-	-	CASSQDLGESYEQYF	TGCGCCAGCAGCCAAGATCTTGGGGAGTCCTACGAGCAGTACTTC
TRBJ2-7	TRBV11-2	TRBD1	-	CASSSRDRYYEQYF	TGTGCCAGCAGCTCGAGGGACAGATACTACGAGCAGTACTTC
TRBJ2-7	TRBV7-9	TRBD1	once	CASSPGQGGNEQYF	TGTGCCAGCAGCCCTGGACAGGGGGGCAACGAGCAGTACTTC
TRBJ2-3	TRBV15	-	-	CATSREGDSITDTQYF	TGTGCCACCAGCAGAGAAGGGGACTCGATCACAGATACGCAGTATTTT
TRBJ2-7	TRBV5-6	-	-	CASSPSPGPSYEQYF	TGTGCCAGCAGCCCATCCCCCGGGCCCTCCTACGAGCAGTACTTC
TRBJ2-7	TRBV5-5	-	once	CASSSIMLDTDEQYF	TGTGCCAGCAGCTCGATTATGTTGGACACTGACGAGCAGTACTTC
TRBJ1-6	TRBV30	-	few	CAFAPSVRSPLHF	TGTGCCTTTGCCCCTTCGGTCCGATCACCCCTCCACTTT
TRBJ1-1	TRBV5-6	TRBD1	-	CASSLAWDRANTEAFF	TGTGCCAGCAGCTTGGCCTGGGACAGGGCAAACACTGAAGCTTTCTTT
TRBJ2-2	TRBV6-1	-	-	CASSERGYTGELFF	TGTGCCAGCAGTGAAAGGGGGTACACCGGGGAGCTGTTTTTT
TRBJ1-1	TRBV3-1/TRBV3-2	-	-	CASSQDLPGPEAFF	TGTGCCAGCAGCCAAGATCTTCCGGGGCCTGAAGCTTTCTTT